This is a list of T cell receptor beta chains from one sample in a study of human T cells and chemical hapten exposure. TCRdb fed the RACE reads into MiXCR, producing one record per CDR3 protein. The data show 150,000 to 200,000 distinct CDR3 sequences, about a quarter seen once. The material was whole blood, obtained in connection with sensitization to the hapten diphenylcyclopropenone (DPC). These receptors were collected from a woman aged 18-29 years with alopecia areata. Some clones in this sample may be carry-over from other donors' samples. The CDR3 runs from the conserved cysteine through the conserved F or W. D genes are given only for firm matches. Part of the rows lack a size; the others show once, few, many or a class for expanded clones.

TGCAGCGTTGGATGGGACCGGCAACTGTTTTTT	CSVGWDRQLFF	TRBV29-1	TRBJ1-4	.	few
TGCAGCGTGGCGGGACACTCGAACACCGGGGAGCTGTTTTTT	CSVAGHSNTGELFF	TRBV29-1	TRBJ2-2	.	few
TGTGCCAGCAGCTTGGAGCCAGCCACTGAAGCTTTCTTT	CASSLEPATEAFF	TRBV5-4	TRBJ1-1	.	.
TGTGCCAGCAGCTCCCGAGGGGTAAGCGCAGATACGCAGTATTTT	CASSSRGVSADTQYF	TRBV9	TRBJ2-3	.	few
TGCGCCAGCAGCTTGGTGCAGGGGTTGAACACTGAAGCTTTCTTT	CASSLVQGLNTEAFF	TRBV5-1	TRBJ1-1	.	.
TGCAGTGCTAGAGATGCCCGGGAGGGTCAGCCCCAGCATTTT	CSARDAREGQPQHF	TRBV20-1	TRBJ1-5	.	.
TGCAGCGTTCCAGAATCTAGTGCCTATGGCTACACCTTC	CSVPESSAYGYTF	TRBV29-1	TRBJ1-2	.	.
TGTGCCAGCAGTTACTCGTCCCCAGGGGAGGGCGGCTACACCTTC	CASSYSSPGEGGYTF	TRBV6-5	TRBJ1-2	.	.
TGCAGTGCTAGGGTAGCGGGGGGCACAGATACGCAGTATTTT	CSARVAGGTDTQYF	TRBV20-1	TRBJ2-3	TRBD2	few
TGTGCCAGCAGTTCCCCCGGACCCCTCTACAATGAGCAGTTCTTC	CASSSPGPLYNEQFF	TRBV27	TRBJ2-1	.	.
TGTGCCAGCAGCTCGGAGGCGGCGGGAACCGGGGAGCTGTTTTTT	CASSSEAAGTGELFF	TRBV6-4	TRBJ2-2	.	few
TGTGCCAGCAGCTTGACAGGGACTAATGAAAAACTGTTTTTT	CASSLTGTNEKLFF	TRBV11-2	TRBJ1-4	TRBD1	.
TGTGCCAGCAGCCAGAGCGCGGGGTCAACCTACAATGAGCAGTTCTTC	CASSQSAGSTYNEQFF	TRBV14	TRBJ2-1	.	many
TGTGCCAGCAGTCCAATCTACCAAGAGACCCAGTACTTC	CASSPIYQETQYF	TRBV27	TRBJ2-5	.	few
TGCAGTGCTTCTAGGCCCGGGGGGCGCTCCTACGAGCAGTACTTC	CSASRPGGRSYEQYF	TRBV20-1	TRBJ2-7	.	once
TGTGCCAGCAGCTTAACTAGCGAGCAGTTCTTC	CASSLTSEQFF	TRBV7-9	TRBJ2-1	.	few
TGTGCCAGCAGCCAATCTCTCAGCTCTAACACTGAAGCTTTCTTT	CASSQSLSSNTEAFF	TRBV16	TRBJ1-1	.	.
TGCAGCGTAAGGGGTGGGGGTGTTGACACTGAAGCTTTCTTT	CSVRGGGVDTEAFF	TRBV29-1	TRBJ1-1	.	few
TGTGCCAGCAGCCACGTCCGGGACTCAGGAACTGAAGCTTTCTTT	CASSHVRDSGTEAFF	TRBV4-2	TRBJ1-1	.	.
TGTGCCAGCAGTTTAGTCGGGGAGCAGTTCTTC	CASSLVGEQFF	TRBV12-3/TRBV12-4	TRBJ2-1	.	few
TGTGCCACCAGCAGGGGACTAGCGGGGGAGCAAGAGACCCAGTACTTC	CATSRGLAGEQETQYF	TRBV15	TRBJ2-5	TRBD2	.
TGCAGCGTTCGGGGGAGCGATTCACCCCTCCACTTT	CSVRGSDSPLHF	TRBV29-1	TRBJ1-6	.	.
TGCGCCAGCAGCCAAGATCGTTGGCCGGACAGGGTACTCTCCTACAATGAGCAGTTCTTC	CASSQDRWPDRVLSYNEQFF	TRBV4-3	TRBJ2-1	TRBD1	few
TGTGCCAGCAGCTCCTCTTTGGAGCAGTACTTC	CASSSSLEQYF	TRBV7-9	TRBJ2-7	.	.
TGCAGCGTTCCTGCAGCCAACTCTGAAGCTTTCTTT	CSVPAANSEAFF	TRBV29-1	TRBJ1-1	.	.
TGTGCCAGCAGCTTAAGGTCCAGTAATTCACCCCTCCACTTT	CASSLRSSNSPLHF	TRBV7-9	TRBJ1-6	.	.
TGTGCCAGCAGTTTACCGACTAGCGGCTCCTACAATGAGCAGTTCTTC	CASSLPTSGSYNEQFF	TRBV12-3/TRBV12-4	TRBJ2-1	TRBD2	.
TGTGCCAGCAGCTTCGAGGGACTAGCGAACCACGAGCAGTACTTC	CASSFEGLANHEQYF	TRBV7-9	TRBJ2-7	TRBD2	few
TGTGCCAGCCACTCCGGGGGGCGAGAGCAGTTCTTC	CASHSGGREQFF	TRBV6-6	TRBJ2-1	.	.
TGTGCCATCAGGGCCGGGACAGCAAATGAAAAACTGTTTTTT	CAIRAGTANEKLFF	TRBV10-3	TRBJ1-4	TRBD1	.
TGCGCCAGCAGCCAAGATAAGGCTAGATACTTAGCCAAAAACATTCAGTACTTC	CASSQDKARYLAKNIQYF	TRBV4-1	TRBJ2-4	.	.
TGCAGCGTTGGAGCAGGGACAGGGATAACCCCGTGGACTGAAGCTTTCTTT	CSVGAGTGITPWTEAFF	TRBV29-1	TRBJ1-1	TRBD1	once
TGCAGCGGTGAGACATCCGGCCTAGAAGCTTTCTTT	CSGETSGLEAFF	TRBV29-1	TRBJ1-1	.	.
TGTGCCAGCAGCTTATGGACTAGCGGGACCTACGAGCAGTACTTC	CASSLWTSGTYEQYF	TRBV7-2	TRBJ2-7	TRBD2	few
TGCGCCAGCAGCCAAGGATACGGCAGGGTGGGCGAGCAGTACTTC	CASSQGYGRVGEQYF	TRBV4-1	TRBJ2-7	.	.
TGCGCCAGCAGCCAAAACTTCGGGGCCTACGAGCAGTACTTC	CASSQNFGAYEQYF	TRBV4-1	TRBJ2-7	.	many
TGTGCCAGCAGCTCCCCAGACAGTGAGGTATACGAGCAGTACTTC	CASSSPDSEVYEQYF	TRBV7-6	TRBJ2-7	.	few
TGTGCCAGCAGCCAACCGGGGGGTTCACTCTCGGGGGAGCAGTACTTC	CASSQPGGSLSGEQYF	TRBV3-1	TRBJ2-7	TRBD2	few
TGTGCCAGCACCGACCCGGTTGGCAATCAGCCCCAGCATTTT	CASTDPVGNQPQHF	TRBV7-2	TRBJ1-5	.	few
TGTGCCAGCAGCTTGCCGCTAGCGGGGACGAACACCGGGGAGCTGTTTTTT	CASSLPLAGTNTGELFF	TRBV7-9	TRBJ2-2	TRBD2	few
TGCAGTGCTGGGGACAGGGTGGATCCCAAAAACATTCAGTACTTC	CSAGDRVDPKNIQYF	TRBV20-1	TRBJ2-4	TRBD1	.
TGTGCCAGCAGTGAATCGGCTAGCGGGAAAGGGTTTAACTCCTACAATGAGCAGTTCTTC	CASSESASGKGFNSYNEQFF	TRBV25-1	TRBJ2-1	TRBD2	many
TGCAGTGCTACACAGGGCGCTGTGCGGGGCTACACCTTC	CSATQGAVRGYTF	TRBV20-1	TRBJ1-2	.	.
TGCGCCAGCAGCCAAGCCGACAGGGGCTACGAGCAGTACTTC	CASSQADRGYEQYF	TRBV4-3	TRBJ2-7	TRBD1	few
TGTGCCAGCAGAAACAGGGGCTACGAGCAGTACTTC	CASRNRGYEQYF	TRBV6-1	TRBJ2-7	TRBD1	.
TGTGCCAGCAGCTACGGGACAACCACTGGAAACACCATATATTTT	CASSYGTTTGNTIYF	TRBV7-9	TRBJ1-3	.	few
TGTGCCATCAGTGAAATGGGACAGGGGGCCTATAGCAATCAGCCCCAGCATTTT	CAISEMGQGAYSNQPQHF	TRBV10-3	TRBJ1-5	TRBD1	.
TGCGCCAGCAGCCAAGATGGGGGTTCTGAAGCTTTCTTT	CASSQDGGSEAFF	TRBV4-3	TRBJ1-1	.	many
TGTGCCAGCAGGAAACAGGGGTACACTGAAGCTTTCTTT	CASRKQGYTEAFF	TRBV5-6	TRBJ1-1	TRBD1	.
TGCAGCGTTAACAACGCGGGACGCGGGGGCTACGAGCAGTACTTC	CSVNNAGRGGYEQYF	TRBV29-1	TRBJ2-7	TRBD2	.
TGTGCCAGCAGCTTAGGGCAGTACTCTGGAAACACCATATATTTT	CASSLGQYSGNTIYF	TRBV7-2	TRBJ1-3	.	.
TGCAGCGTTGGGGGGCCTGAGCAGTTCTTC	CSVGGPEQFF	TRBV29-1	TRBJ2-1	.	few
TGTGCCAGCAGCTTTCGGCCGCGGGAGGTCACAGATACGCAGTATTTT	CASSFRPREVTDTQYF	TRBV4-2	TRBJ2-3	TRBD2	.
TGCAGTGCTAGACTAGCGGGAGGGAGGGAGACCCAGTACTTC	CSARLAGGRETQYF	TRBV20-1	TRBJ2-5	TRBD2	.
TGCAGTGCTAGAGACCCCAGGGGCTCCTACAATGAGCAGTTCTTC	CSARDPRGSYNEQFF	TRBV20-1	TRBJ2-1	.	.
TGTGCCAGCAGCCAAGGTCCGAACACTGAAGCTTTCTTT	CASSQGPNTEAFF	TRBV3-1	TRBJ1-1	.	.
TGTGCTAGTTCTTTCGCAGCCCCAGGGACCGGGGAGCTGTTTTTT	CASSFAAPGTGELFF	TRBV12-5	TRBJ2-2	.	.
TGTGCCAGCAGGCCAGGGGGCGGTCGATATGAGCAGTTCTTC	CASRPGGGRYEQFF	TRBV7-2	TRBJ2-1	TRBD1	.
TGCAGTGCAACCGGGACAGACCTATATGGCTACACCTTC	CSATGTDLYGYTF	TRBV20-1	TRBJ1-2	TRBD1	.